The clone carrying this T cell receptor beta chain came up many times. What it binds is not known. V dropped 5 bases and J dropped 0; count of bases not matched to a gene: 16. This CDR3 spans 19 amino acids. The germline V gene has CDR1 SGHAT and CDR2 FQNNGV. TCRdb analysed the RT-PCR reads with MiXCR anew, one entry per CDR3 protein. The data hold roughly 700,000 distinct CDR3 sequences, with around 16% observed a single time. The data are from a study of response to subunit inactivated influenza vaccine. Study observations and caveats: Authors suggested seasonal influenza vaccinations each recruit few new T cells.

The receptor's source is a man aged 50 to 59 who received an inactivated influenza vaccine. The sample in question was PBMCs from blood, obtained about 13 days after vaccination. The chain carries TRBV11-2 and TRBJ2-4; the match to TRBD2 covers 7 bases. The CDR3 DNA reads TGTGCCAGCAGCCCCCACCCCGGGACTACACGAATAGCCAAAAACATTCAGTACTTC. Its translation is CASSPHPGTTRIAKNIQYF.